The table lists the clone carrying this T cell receptor beta chain with a count of one. Its cognate antigen is unknown. The sample belongs to a study of T cell repertoires in ileal Crohn's disease. Turning to the study itself: 30% to 40% were active smokers at surgery; median disease duration was 7.9 years. Every patient was operated on for stricturing (about 60%) or penetrating (approximately 40%) complications. Each sample's TCRB immunosequencing used 500 to 550 nanograms of biopsy DNA. General study results and limits: Endoscopic recurrence occurred in every patient whose clonality exceeded 26.8%.

Some clones are missing from TCRdb's copy, which holds only in-frame ones; the method was immunoSEQ multiplex PCR. The table has a few thousand clones, roughly 79% seen once. Time point defined: inflamed ileum from the surgical specimen. Germline V gene sequence: CDR1 SGDLS, CDR2 YYNGEE. The CDR3 runs to 14 residues. Trimming took 5 bases from V and 3 from J; bases not matched to a gene: 7. This receptor was identified in an adult with Crohn's disease. V gene TRBV9 combines with J gene TRBJ2-7, with 8 bases matching TRBD1. The sample comprised ileal tissue. The CDR3 sequence is CASSNRDRSYEQYF. Written as DNA, the CDR3 is TGTGCCAGCAGTAACCGGGACAGGAGCTACGAGCAGTACTTC.